The present T cell receptor (beta chain) was sequenced within a study of blood T cell repertoires in COVID-19. About the research overall: From T cells, B-cell-depleted T cells, or PBMCs came the material, which was cDNA or gDNA.

Data came from immunoSEQ multiplex PCR; TCRdb stores just in-frame clones and leaves some out. The sample lists 110,000 or so clones, 81% seen once, with 1.5% to 1.8% in the top ten. V was clipped by 5 bases and J by 5 bases; unmatched bases: 8. The CDR3 sequence is 14 residues long. CDR1 and CDR2 (germline): MGHRA, YSYEKL. The specimen was peripheral blood. The receptor was derived from a man in his fifties with acute or convalescent COVID-19. This chain joins TRBV4-1 and TRBJ1-1; 7 positions match TRBD1. CDR3 coding DNA: TGCGCCAGCAGCAAACAGGGGCTACCAACTGAAGCTTTCTTT. Translating it yields CASSKQGLPTEAFF.